The source of this T cell receptor (beta chain) is a study of cytomegalovirus exposure and HLA in healthy donors. Study-wide results and limits: It was around 160 TCR beta chains that were listed as cytomegalovirus-associated. The study carried out a later analysis of TCR beta sequences. It associated approximately 17,000 of them with specific HLA alleles at a false discovery rate of 0.05.

The germline V gene encodes CDR1 GTSNPN and CDR2 SVGIG (reference sequence). The CDR3 runs 12 residues. Trimming left V 1 base short and J 4 bases short, with 7 bases between. 13 Jbeta primers and 60 Vbeta primers were used for the PCR. Profiling relied on immunoSEQ multiplex PCR, and the TCRdb table lists in-frame clones only, not all of them. The table has 100,000 to 150,000 clones, roughly three quarters seen once. In nominal health when sampled, donors likely had unrecorded immune exposures nonetheless. This clone was counted a few times. What it binds is unknown. This clonotype was sampled from a woman aged 40 to 49 in good health and CMV-seronegative. The chain links TRBV30 to TRBJ1-2; the D gene is possibly TRBD1 (5 bases). Specimen: PBMCs. CDR3 sequence: CAWSGGSYGYTF. CDR3 bases: TGTGCCTGGAGTGGGGGCAGCTATGGCTACACCTTC. Variable domain in full (rest from reference TRBV30 and TRBJ1-2): SQTIHQWPATLVQPVGSPLSLECTVEGTSNPNLYWYRQAAGRGLQLLFYSVGIGQISSEVPQNLSASRPQDRQFILSSKKLLLSDSGFYLCAWSGGSYGYTFGSGTRLTVV.